A selection of T cell receptor beta chains follows, all from one sample in a study of CD8+ T cells in alopecia areata. Profiling relied on immunoSEQ multiplex PCR, and the TCRdb table lists in-frame clones only, not all of them. The table records about 180,000 clones, around half of them present only once. Sequencing was performed on CD8+ T cells sorted from blood, taken at week 24, from a patient treated with tofacitinib. These receptors all stem from a human donor with alopecia areata. Each CDR3 is given with its conserved first and last residue. D genes are given only for firm matches. Part of the rows lack a size; the others show once, few, many or a class for expanded clones.

d_gene	abundance	j_gene	v_gene	CDR3nt	CDR3aa
TRBD1	few	TRBJ2-7	TRBV4-3	TGCGCCAGCAGCCAGGACAGGTCGTCCTCCTACGAGCAGTACTTC	CASSQDRSSSYEQYF
.	.	TRBJ2-5	TRBV7-3	TGTGCCAGCAGCCCGGACAGCCAAGAGACCCAGTACTTC	CASSPDSQETQYF
.	few	TRBJ1-1	TRBV5-1	TGCGCCAGCAGCCCGGTTGAGGGGCGCGTTACTGAAGCTTTCTTT	CASSPVEGRVTEAFF
.	.	TRBJ1-1	TRBV6-6	TGTGCCAGCAGTTACACCACATCAGGCACTGAAGCTTTCTTT	CASSYTTSGTEAFF
.	.	TRBJ1-2	TRBV7-2	TGTGCCAGCAGCTTAGGGAAGGCACGAGGCTACACCTTC	CASSLGKARGYTF
.	few	TRBJ2-7	TRBV27	TGTGCCAGCAGTTTGGCCACCGGCAGCCCCTACGAGCAGTACTTC	CASSLATGSPYEQYF
.	few	TRBJ2-2	TRBV19	TGTGCCAGTAGTATAGATCGTGAAGGGAGTATTGGCGGGGAGCTGTTTTTT	CASSIDREGSIGGELFF
.	.	TRBJ2-3	TRBV7-6	TGTGCCAGCAGCCCTCCCGCAGCAGATACGCAGTATTTT	CASSPPAADTQYF
TRBD2	.	TRBJ2-7	TRBV13	TGTGCCAGCAACTATAACAGAGGACTAGGAGAGCAGTACTTC	CASNYNRGLGEQYF
.	.	TRBJ1-5	TRBV29-1	TGCAGCGTTGAGGACAGCCGCGGGCCCCAGCATTTT	CSVEDSRGPQHF
.	.	TRBJ1-1	TRBV5-1	TGCGCCAGCAGCCCCGGACAGAGGAACACTGAAGCTTTCTTT	CASSPGQRNTEAFF
.	few	TRBJ2-3	TRBV5-6	TGTGCCAGCAGCCTCGTGGCTAGCACAGATACGCAGTATTTT	CASSLVASTDTQYF
.	.	TRBJ1-1	TRBV9	TGTGCCAGCAGCGTACAGGTGTATACTGAAGCTTTCTTT	CASSVQVYTEAFF
.	.	TRBJ1-1	TRBV30	TGTGCCTGGAGTGCCCCTATCCCCCCCCACGGGGCTGAGAACACTGAAGCTTTCTTT	CAWSAPIPPHGAENTEAFF
.	.	TRBJ2-7	TRBV4-3	TGCGCCAGCAGCCAAGATGGCATTTACGAGCAGTACTTC	CASSQDGIYEQYF
.	.	TRBJ1-6	TRBV5-6	TGTGCCAGCCGCTTTACGCAGGATAATTCACCCCTCCACTTT	CASRFTQDNSPLHF
.	.	TRBJ2-6	TRBV23-1	TGCGCCAGCAGACTTTGCAGGCGCTACTCCTCTGGGGCCAACGTCCTGACTTTC	CASRLCRRYSSGANVLTF
.	.	TRBJ1-2	TRBV7-2	TGTGCCAGCAGCCCCCTAGAGGAGGCGGGAGATGGCTACACCTTC	CASSPLEEAGDGYTF
.	.	TRBJ2-3	TRBV29-1	TGCAGCGTTCCCCAGGGGGGAGATACGCAGTATTTT	CSVPQGGDTQYF
TRBD1	.	TRBJ2-3	TRBV29-1	TGCAGCGCGACTCCCAATCAGGGGGCGCGGAGCACAGATACGCAGTATTTT	CSATPNQGARSTDTQYF
TRBD2	.	TRBJ2-7	TRBV29-1	TGCAGCGTTGAAGGATCCAGCGGGGCTTCCTACGAGCAGTACTTC	CSVEGSSGASYEQYF
TRBD1	.	TRBJ1-1	TRBV9	TGTGCCAGCAGCCAGGGGGGTTACACTGAAGCTTTCTTT	CASSQGGYTEAFF
.	.	TRBJ1-5	TRBV28	TGTGCCACCAACACCCCCGGGAGCAATCAGCCCCAGCATTTT	CATNTPGSNQPQHF
TRBD1	.	TRBJ1-2	TRBV30	TGTGCCTGGAGTGTCGGAGGGGGCCCCTATGGCTACACCTTC	CAWSVGGGPYGYTF
.	.	TRBJ1-1	TRBV19	TGTGCCAGTTATAAGGGCCGGAACACTGAAGCTTTCTTT	CASYKGRNTEAFF
.	few	TRBJ2-5	TRBV5-6	TGTGCCAGCAGCTTTGGGAACGACGGGACCCAGTACTTC	CASSFGNDGTQYF
.	.	TRBJ1-2	TRBV29-1	TGCAGCGTCCTTCGACAGGACTCCTATGGCTACACCTTC	CSVLRQDSYGYTF
TRBD2	.	TRBJ2-1	TRBV7-6	TGTGCCAGCAGCTTGGGACTAGCGGAATACAATGAGCAGTTCTTC	CASSLGLAEYNEQFF
TRBD2	.	TRBJ2-7	TRBV12-5	TGTGCTAGTGGGAAGAGCGGGGGGACCTTCTACGAGCAGTACTTC	CASGKSGGTFYEQYF
.	.	TRBJ1-2	TRBV30	TGTGCCTGGAGTGTCGGGCAGACCCACTATGGCTACACCTTC	CAWSVGQTHYGYTF
.	.	TRBJ2-5	TRBV2	TGTGCCAGCACAGGGGGGGGCCTAGAGACCCAGTACTTC	CASTGGGLETQYF
.	few	TRBJ2-3	TRBV11-2	TGTGCCAGCAGTATGTATACAGATACGCAGTATTTT	CASSMYTDTQYF
.	.	TRBJ1-2	TRBV5-1	TGCGCCAGCAGCGAGCTAGACCCGGACAATGGCTACACCTTC	CASSELDPDNGYTF
TRBD1	.	TRBJ2-7	TRBV9	TGTGCCAGCAGTCCGGGACAGGAACCCTACGAGCAGTACTTC	CASSPGQEPYEQYF
.	.	TRBJ1-5	TRBV6-5	TGTGCCAGCAGTTACTCCGAGGGGAATCAGCCCCAGCATTTT	CASSYSEGNQPQHF
.	.	TRBJ1-4	TRBV7-8	TGTGCCAGCAGCCCCCTCGAGGGGCTCAATGAAAAACTGTTTTTT	CASSPLEGLNEKLFF
TRBD1	.	TRBJ1-6	TRBV4-3	TGCGCCAGCAGCCAAGATCGTGGACAGGGGGCGCGTTCACCCCTCCACTTT	CASSQDRGQGARSPLHF
.	.	TRBJ1-2	TRBV25-1	TGTGCCAGCTACAGTCATGGCTACACCTTC	CASYSHGYTF
.	.	TRBJ1-1	TRBV30	TGTGCCTGGAGTGTACAGGACACTGAAGCTTTCTTT	CAWSVQDTEAFF
.	.	TRBJ2-1	TRBV2	TGTGCCAGCAGTGAACCCCAGGGTTCTCTCGATGAGCAGTTCTTC	CASSEPQGSLDEQFF
.	few	TRBJ2-1	TRBV14	TGTGCCAGCAGCCTTCGCTATGGGGATGAGCAGTTCTTC	CASSLRYGDEQFF
.	.	TRBJ2-2	TRBV29-1	TGCAGCGTTGCGCTGGCGGGGAACACCGGGGAGCTGTTTTTT	CSVALAGNTGELFF
.	few	TRBJ1-6	TRBV30	TGTGCCTGGAGATGGCAGGGTGCAGGTTCACCCCTCCACTTT	CAWRWQGAGSPLHF
.	.	TRBJ1-2	TRBV30	TGTGCCTGCCAGAGACCTACTGAGGGCTACACCTTC	CACQRPTEGYTF
.	.	TRBJ2-7	TRBV30	TGTGCCTGGAGACTGACAGACTCCTACGAGCAGTACTTC	CAWRLTDSYEQYF
TRBD1	.	TRBJ1-2	TRBV5-6	TGTGCCAGCAGCTTGGGGACAGGGGGTGGCTACACCTTC	CASSLGTGGGYTF
TRBD2	.	TRBJ2-2	TRBV29-1	TGCAGCGCCGATCTAGCGGCTAACACCGGGGAGCTGTTTTTT	CSADLAANTGELFF
.	.	TRBJ1-2	TRBV11-2	TGTGCCAGCAGCTCACAGAGGTACGGCTACACCTTC	CASSSQRYGYTF
.	once	TRBJ2-7	TRBV11-2	TGTGCCAGCAGCCCACCAGCCGGGAATCATAAAAGCTCCTACGAGCAGTACTTC	CASSPPAGNHKSSYEQYF
TRBD1	.	TRBJ2-7	TRBV4-3	TGCGCCAGCAGCCCAGAACCGACAGGGGAAGGGTACGAGCAGTACTTC	CASSPEPTGEGYEQYF
TRBD1	few	TRBJ2-7	TRBV29-1	TGCAGCGTTAGGGACAGCTACGAGCAGTACTTC	CSVRDSYEQYF
TRBD1	few	TRBJ2-7	TRBV30	TGTGCCTGGGGACAGGGGAACGAGCAGTACTTC	CAWGQGNEQYF
.	.	TRBJ2-7	TRBV6-6	TGTGCCAGCAGCAATGCCAGGGGGGATGCCTACGAGCAGTACTTC	CASSNARGDAYEQYF
.	few	TRBJ2-1	TRBV29-1	TGCAGCGCCGGACAGAATGAGCAGTTCTTC	CSAGQNEQFF
.	many	TRBJ2-3	TRBV9	TGTGCCAGCAGCGCAAACACAGATACGCAGTATTTT	CASSANTDTQYF
.	.	TRBJ2-7	TRBV4-1	TGCGCCAGCAGCCAAGACATTGGCTACGAGCAGTACTTC	CASSQDIGYEQYF
TRBD2	few	TRBJ2-1	TRBV30	TGTGCCTGGGACCACGGGACTAGCGGGTACAATGAGCAGTTCTTC	CAWDHGTSGYNEQFF
TRBD1	.	TRBJ2-1	TRBV19	TGTGCCAGTAGTATCATCGGGACAGCCTACAATGAGCAGTTCTTC	CASSIIGTAYNEQFF
TRBD1	.	TRBJ2-2	TRBV7-8	TGTGCCAGCAGCCCCACCCGGACAGGGATTTTCGGGGAGCTGTTTTTT	CASSPTRTGIFGELFF
TRBD2	.	TRBJ2-7	TRBV27	TGTGCCAGCAGCAGCGGGATGTACGAGCAGTACTTC	CASSSGMYEQYF